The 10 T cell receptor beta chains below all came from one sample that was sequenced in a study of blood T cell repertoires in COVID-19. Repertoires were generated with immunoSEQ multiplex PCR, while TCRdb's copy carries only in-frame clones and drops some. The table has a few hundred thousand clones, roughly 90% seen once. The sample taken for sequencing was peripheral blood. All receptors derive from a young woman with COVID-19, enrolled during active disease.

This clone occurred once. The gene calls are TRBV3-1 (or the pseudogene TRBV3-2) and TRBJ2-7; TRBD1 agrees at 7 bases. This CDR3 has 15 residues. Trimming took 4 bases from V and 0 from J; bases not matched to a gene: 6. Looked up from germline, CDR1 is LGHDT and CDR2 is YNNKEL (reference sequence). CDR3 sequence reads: CASSRPGTASYEQYF. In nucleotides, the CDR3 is TGTGCCAGCAGCCGACCCGGGACAGCCTCCTACGAGCAGTACTTC.

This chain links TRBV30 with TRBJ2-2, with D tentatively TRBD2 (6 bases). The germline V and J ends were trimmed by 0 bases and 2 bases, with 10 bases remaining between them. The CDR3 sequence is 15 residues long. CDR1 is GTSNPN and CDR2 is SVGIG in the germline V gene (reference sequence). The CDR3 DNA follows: TGTGCCTGGAGTGTGAAGCGGGCCAACACCGGGGAGCTGTTTTTT. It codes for CAWSVKRANTGELFF.

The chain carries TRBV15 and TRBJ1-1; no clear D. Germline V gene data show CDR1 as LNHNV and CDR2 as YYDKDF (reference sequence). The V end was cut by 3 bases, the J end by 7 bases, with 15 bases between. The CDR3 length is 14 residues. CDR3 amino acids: CATSSGMVRHEAFF. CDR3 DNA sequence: TGTGCCACCAGCAGCGGGATGGTTAGACATGAAGCTTTCTTT.

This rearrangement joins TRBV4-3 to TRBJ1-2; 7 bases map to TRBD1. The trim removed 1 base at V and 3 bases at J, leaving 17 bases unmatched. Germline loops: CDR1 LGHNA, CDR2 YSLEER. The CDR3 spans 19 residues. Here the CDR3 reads CASSQGRGGGTVSHYGYTF. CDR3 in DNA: TGCGCCAGCAGCCAAGGCCGTGGGGGCGGGACAGTCAGCCACTATGGCTACACCTTC.

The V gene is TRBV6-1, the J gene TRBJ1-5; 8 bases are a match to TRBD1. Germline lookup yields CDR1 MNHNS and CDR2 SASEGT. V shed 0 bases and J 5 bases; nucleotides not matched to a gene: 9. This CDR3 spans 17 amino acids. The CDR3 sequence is CASSEALFDRGHQPQHF. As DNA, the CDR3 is TGTGCCAGCAGTGAAGCCCTCTTTGACAGGGGTCATCAGCCCCAGCATTTT.

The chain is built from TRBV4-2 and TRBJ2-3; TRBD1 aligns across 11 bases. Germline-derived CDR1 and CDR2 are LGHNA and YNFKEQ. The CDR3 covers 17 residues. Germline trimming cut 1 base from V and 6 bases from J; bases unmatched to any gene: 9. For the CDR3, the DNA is TGTGCCAGCAGCCAAGCTTCTGGACAGGGGGCTTTTGATACGCAGTATTTT. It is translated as CASSQASGQGAFDTQYF.

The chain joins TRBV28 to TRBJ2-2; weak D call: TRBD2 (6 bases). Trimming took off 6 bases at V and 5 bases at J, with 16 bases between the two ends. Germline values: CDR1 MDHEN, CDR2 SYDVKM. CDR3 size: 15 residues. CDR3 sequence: CASSQPTSWTGELFF. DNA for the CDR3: TGTGCCAGCAGCCAACCGACTAGTTGGACCGGGGAGCTGTTTTTT.

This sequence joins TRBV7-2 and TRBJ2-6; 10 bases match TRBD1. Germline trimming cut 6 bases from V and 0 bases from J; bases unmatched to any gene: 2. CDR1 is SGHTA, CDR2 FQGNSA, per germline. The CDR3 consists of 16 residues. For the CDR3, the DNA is TGTGCCAGCAGTCGGACAGGGGGCTCTGGGGCCAACGTCCTGACTTTC. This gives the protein CASSRTGGSGANVLTF.

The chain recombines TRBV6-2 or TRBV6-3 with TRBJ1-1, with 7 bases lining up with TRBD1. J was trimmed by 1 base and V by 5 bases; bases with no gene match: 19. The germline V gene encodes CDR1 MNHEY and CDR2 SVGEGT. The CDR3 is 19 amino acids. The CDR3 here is CASSGRGLVPTGRNTEAFF. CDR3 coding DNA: TGTGCCAGCAGTGGTAGGGGGTTGGTCCCGACAGGGAGGAACACTGAAGCTTTCTTT.

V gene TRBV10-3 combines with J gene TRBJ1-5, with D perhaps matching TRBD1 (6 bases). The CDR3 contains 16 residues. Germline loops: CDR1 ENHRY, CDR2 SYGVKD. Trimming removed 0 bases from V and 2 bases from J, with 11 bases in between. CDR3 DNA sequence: TGTGCCATCAGTGAGTCGATCCGGACAGGCAATCAGCCCCAGCATTTT. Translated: CAISESIRTGNQPQHF.